Listed below are T cell receptor beta chains from one sample, sequenced in a study of T cells in Graves' hyperthyroidism and ophthalmopathy. Using its own MiXCR run on the multiplex PCR reads, TCRdb lists one record per CDR3 protein. The sample contains under 400,000 distinct CDR3 sequences, around 13% of which appear only once. Sequencing used blood. The receptors derive from a woman in her fifties or sixties with Graves' hyperthyroidism. CDR3s include the opening cysteine and the closing phenylalanine or tryptophan. D genes are given only for firm matches.

v_call	d_call	j_call	cdr3_aa
TRBV19	TRBD2	TRBJ2-1	CASSIRLAGGFEQFF
TRBV11-1	TRBD2	TRBJ2-1	CASSPGLGKEFF
TRBV7-9	TRBD2	TRBJ2-1	CASSATLRAGASYNEQFF
TRBV6-1	TRBD1	TRBJ2-7	CASSEVGQGNSYEQYF
TRBV14	NA	TRBJ1-4	CASSPLRAATNEKLFF
TRBV20-1	NA	TRBJ2-1	CSARLRGGNEQFF
TRBV30	NA	TRBJ1-3	CAWSVRGGNTIYF
TRBV30	TRBD1	TRBJ2-6	CAWTWTGGASGANVLTF
TRBV11-3	TRBD2	TRBJ2-3	CASSSGTSGPSRTQYF
TRBV6-1	TRBD1	TRBJ1-2	CASRAGTGNDGYTF
TRBV6-1	TRBD2	TRBJ2-3	CASSWGGGSTDTQYF